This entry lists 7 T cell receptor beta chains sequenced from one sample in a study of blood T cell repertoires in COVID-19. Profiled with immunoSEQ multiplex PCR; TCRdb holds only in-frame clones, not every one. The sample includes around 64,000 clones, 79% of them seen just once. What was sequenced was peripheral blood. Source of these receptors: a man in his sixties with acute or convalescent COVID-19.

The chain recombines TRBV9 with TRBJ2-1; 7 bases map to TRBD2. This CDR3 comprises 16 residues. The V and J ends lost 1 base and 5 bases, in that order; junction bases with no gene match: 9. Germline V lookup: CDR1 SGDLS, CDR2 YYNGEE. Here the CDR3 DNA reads TGTGCCAGCAGCGTATACGAAGCGGGGCGGGACAATGAGCAGTTCTTC. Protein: CASSVYEAGRDNEQFF.

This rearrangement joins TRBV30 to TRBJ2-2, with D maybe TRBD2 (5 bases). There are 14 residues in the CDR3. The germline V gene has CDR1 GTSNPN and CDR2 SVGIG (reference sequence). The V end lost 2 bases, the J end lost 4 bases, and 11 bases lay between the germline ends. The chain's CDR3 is CAWSSGAFTGELFF. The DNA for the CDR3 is TGTGCCTGGAGTAGCGGAGCCTTCACCGGGGAGCTGTTTTTT.

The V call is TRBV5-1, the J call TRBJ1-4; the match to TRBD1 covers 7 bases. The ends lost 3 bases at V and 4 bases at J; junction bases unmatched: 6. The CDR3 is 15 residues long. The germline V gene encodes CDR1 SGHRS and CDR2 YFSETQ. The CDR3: CASSSLGQVNEKLFF. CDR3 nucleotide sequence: TGCGCCAGCAGCTCCCTCGGACAGGTTAATGAAAAACTGTTTTTT.

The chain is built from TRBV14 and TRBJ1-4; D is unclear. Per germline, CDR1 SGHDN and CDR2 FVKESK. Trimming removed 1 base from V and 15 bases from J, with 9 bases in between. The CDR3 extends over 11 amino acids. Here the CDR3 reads CASSQGLRMFF. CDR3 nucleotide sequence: TGTGCCAGCAGCCAAGGCCTGAGAATGTTTTTT.

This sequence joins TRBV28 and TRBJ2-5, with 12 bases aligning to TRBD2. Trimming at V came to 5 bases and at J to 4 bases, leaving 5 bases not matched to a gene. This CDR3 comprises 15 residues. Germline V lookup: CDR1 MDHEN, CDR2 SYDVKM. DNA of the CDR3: TGTGCCAGCAGTGATCCGGGACTAGCGGGAGAGACCCAGTACTTC. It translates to CASSDPGLAGETQYF.

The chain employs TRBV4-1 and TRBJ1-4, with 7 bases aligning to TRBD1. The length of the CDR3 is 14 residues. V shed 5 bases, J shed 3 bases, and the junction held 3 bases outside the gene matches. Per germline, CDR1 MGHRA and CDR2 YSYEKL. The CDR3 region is CASSTGTANEKLFF. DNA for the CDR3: TGCGCCAGCAGCACCGGGACAGCTAATGAAAAACTGTTTTTT.

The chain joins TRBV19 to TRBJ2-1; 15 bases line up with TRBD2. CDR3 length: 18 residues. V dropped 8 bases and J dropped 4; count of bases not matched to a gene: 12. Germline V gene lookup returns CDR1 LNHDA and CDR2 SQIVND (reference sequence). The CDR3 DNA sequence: TGTGCCAGTTCCCCCCAAGGACTAGCGGGAGGGGAATACAATGAGCAGTTCTTC. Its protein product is CASSPQGLAGGEYNEQFF.